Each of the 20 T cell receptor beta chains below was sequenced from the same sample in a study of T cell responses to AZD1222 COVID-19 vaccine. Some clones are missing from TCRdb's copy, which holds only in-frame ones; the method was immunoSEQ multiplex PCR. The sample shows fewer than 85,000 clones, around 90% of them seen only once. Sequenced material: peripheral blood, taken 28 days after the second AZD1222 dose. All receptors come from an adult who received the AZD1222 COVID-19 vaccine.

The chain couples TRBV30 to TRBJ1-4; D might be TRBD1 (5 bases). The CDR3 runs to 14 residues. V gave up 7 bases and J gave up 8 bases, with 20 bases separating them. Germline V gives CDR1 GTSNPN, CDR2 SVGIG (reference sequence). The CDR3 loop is CASDPGTSGEKLFF. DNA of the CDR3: TGTGCCTCGGACCCCGGGACGTCCGGGGAAAAACTGTTTTTT.

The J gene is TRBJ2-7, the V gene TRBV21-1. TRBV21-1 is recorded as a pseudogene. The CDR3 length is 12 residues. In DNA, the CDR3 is TGTGCCAGCAGCAAAGCAGGAAACGAGCAGTACTTC. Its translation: CASSKAGNEQYF.

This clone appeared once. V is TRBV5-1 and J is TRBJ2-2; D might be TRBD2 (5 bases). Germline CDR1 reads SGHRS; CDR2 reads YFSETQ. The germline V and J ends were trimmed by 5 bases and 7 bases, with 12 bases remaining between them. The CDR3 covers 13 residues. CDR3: CASRSGSVGELFF. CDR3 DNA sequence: TGCGCCAGCAGGAGCGGCTCTGTCGGGGAGCTGTTTTTT.

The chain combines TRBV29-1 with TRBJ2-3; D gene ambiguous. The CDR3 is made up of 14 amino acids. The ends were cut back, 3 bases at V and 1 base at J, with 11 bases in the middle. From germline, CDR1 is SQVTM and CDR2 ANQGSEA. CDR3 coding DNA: TGCAGCGTTGAGTTAGGTGTGGGCACAGATACGCAGTATTTT. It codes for CSVELGVGTDTQYF.

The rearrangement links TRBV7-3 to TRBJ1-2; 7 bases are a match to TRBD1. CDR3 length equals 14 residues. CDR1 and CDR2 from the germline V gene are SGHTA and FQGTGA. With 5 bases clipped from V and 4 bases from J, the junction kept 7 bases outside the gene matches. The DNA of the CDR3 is TGTGCCAGCAGCCGGAGACCAGGGGGCTATGGCTACACCTTC. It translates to CASSRRPGGYGYTF.

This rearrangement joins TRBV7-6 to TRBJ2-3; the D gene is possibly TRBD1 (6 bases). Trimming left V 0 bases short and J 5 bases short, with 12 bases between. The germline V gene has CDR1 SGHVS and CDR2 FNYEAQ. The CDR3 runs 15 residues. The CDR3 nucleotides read TGTGCCAGCAGCTTAGCACTGAGGGGGATAGATACGCAGTATTTT. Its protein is CASSLALRGIDTQYF.

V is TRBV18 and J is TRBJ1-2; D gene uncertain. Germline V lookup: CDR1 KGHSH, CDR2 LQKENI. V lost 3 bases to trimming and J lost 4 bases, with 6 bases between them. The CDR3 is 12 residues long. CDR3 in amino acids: CASSPRFYGYTF. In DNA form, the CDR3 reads TGTGCCAGCTCACCCAGATTCTATGGCTACACCTTC.

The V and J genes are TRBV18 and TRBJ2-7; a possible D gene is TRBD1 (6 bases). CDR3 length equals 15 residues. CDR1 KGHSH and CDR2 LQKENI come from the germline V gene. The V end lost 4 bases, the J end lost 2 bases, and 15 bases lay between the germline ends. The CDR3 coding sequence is TGTGCCAGCTCACGCGGCATGACAGGAGCCTACGAGCAGTACTTC. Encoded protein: CASSRGMTGAYEQYF.

The CDR3 region is CASSRATQANSPLHF. Written as DNA, the CDR3 is TGTGCCAGCAGCCGGGCCACACAGGCCAATTCACCCCTCCACTTT. The J gene is TRBJ1-6, the V gene TRBV7-2, with D possibly matching TRBD1 (5 bases). V lost 5 bases and J lost 7, with 15 bases in between. The germline V gene encodes CDR1 SGHTA and CDR2 FQGNSA. The CDR3 covers 15 residues.

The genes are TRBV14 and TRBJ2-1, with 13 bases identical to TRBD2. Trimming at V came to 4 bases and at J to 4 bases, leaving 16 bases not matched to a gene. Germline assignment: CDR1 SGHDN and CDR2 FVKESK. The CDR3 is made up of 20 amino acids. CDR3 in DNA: TGTGCCAGCAGCCCTGAGTCGACTAGCGGGGGGTCAAGGGGTTACAATGAGCAGTTCTTC. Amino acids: CASSPESTSGGSRGYNEQFF. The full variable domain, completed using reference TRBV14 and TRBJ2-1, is EAGVTQFPSHSVIEKGQTVTLRCDPISGHDNLYWYRRVMGKEIKFLLHFVKESKQDESGMPNNRFLAERTGGTYSTLKVQPAELEDSGVYFCASSPESTSGGSRGYNEQFFGPGTRLTVL.

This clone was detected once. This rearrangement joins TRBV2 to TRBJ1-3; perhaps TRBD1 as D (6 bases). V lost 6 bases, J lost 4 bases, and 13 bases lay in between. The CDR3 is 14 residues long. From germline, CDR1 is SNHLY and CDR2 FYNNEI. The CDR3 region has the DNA TGTGCCAGCAGGGGGGGACATCTGGGAAACACCATATATTTT. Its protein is CASRGGHLGNTIYF.

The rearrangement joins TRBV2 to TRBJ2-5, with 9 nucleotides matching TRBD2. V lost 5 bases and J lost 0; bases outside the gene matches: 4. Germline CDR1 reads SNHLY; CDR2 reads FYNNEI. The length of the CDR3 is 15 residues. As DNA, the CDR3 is TGTGCCAGCAGTTTAGCGGGGGCCAACCAAGAGACCCAGTACTTC. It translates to CASSLAGANQETQYF.

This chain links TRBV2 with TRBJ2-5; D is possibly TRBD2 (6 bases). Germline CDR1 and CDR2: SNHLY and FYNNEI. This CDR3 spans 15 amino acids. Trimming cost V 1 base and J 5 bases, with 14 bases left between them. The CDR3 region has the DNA TGTGCCAGCAGTGAAGAGTCTGGGCGGGGTGAGACCCAGTACTTC. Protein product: CASSEESGRGETQYF.

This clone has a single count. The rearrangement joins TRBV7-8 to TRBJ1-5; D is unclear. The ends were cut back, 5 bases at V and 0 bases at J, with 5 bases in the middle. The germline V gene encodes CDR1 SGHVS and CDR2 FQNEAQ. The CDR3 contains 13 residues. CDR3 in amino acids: CASSPTSNQPQHF. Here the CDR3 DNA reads TGTGCCAGCAGCCCAACTAGCAATCAGCCCCAGCATTTT. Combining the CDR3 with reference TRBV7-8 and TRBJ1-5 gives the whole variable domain GAGVSQSPRYKVAKRGQDVALRCDPISGHVSLFWYQQALGQGPEFLTYFQNEAQLDKSGLPSDRFFAERPEGSVSTLKIQRTQQEDSAVYLCASSPTSNQPQHFGDGTRLSIL.

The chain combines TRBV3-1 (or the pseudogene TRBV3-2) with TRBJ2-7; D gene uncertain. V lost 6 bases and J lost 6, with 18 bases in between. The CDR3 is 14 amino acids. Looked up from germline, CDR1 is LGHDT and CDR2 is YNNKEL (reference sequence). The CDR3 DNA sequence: TGTGCCAGCAGTTTCACCCACTGGAGTCGCGAGCAGTACTTC. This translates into CASSFTHWSREQYF.

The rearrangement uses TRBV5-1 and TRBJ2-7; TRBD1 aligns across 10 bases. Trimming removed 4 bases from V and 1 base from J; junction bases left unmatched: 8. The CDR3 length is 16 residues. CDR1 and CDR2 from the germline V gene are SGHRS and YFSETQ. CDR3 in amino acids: CASSPGQGDLSYEQYF. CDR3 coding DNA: TGCGCCAGCAGCCCCGGACAGGGGGATTTATCCTACGAGCAGTACTTC. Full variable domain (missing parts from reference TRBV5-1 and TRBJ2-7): KAGVTQTPRYLIKTRGQQVTLSCSPISGHRSVSWYQQTPGQGLQFLFEYFSETQRNKGNFPGRFSGRQFSNSRSEMNVSTLELGDSALYLCASSPGQGDLSYEQYFGPGTRLTVT.

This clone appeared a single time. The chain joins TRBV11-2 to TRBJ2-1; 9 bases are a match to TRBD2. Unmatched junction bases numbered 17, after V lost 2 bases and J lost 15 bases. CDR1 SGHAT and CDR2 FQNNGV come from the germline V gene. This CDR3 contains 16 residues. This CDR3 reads CASSLRSSGGTSFPFF. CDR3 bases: TGTGCCAGCAGCTTAAGGTCGTCGGGAGGGACTAGCTTCCCGTTCTTC.

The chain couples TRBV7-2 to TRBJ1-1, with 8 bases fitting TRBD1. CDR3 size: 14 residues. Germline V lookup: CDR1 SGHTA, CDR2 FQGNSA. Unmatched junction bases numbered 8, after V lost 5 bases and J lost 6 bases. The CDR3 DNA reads TGTGCCAGCAGCCTACAGGGGGAGAAATCTGAAGCTTTCTTT. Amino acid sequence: CASSLQGEKSEAFF.

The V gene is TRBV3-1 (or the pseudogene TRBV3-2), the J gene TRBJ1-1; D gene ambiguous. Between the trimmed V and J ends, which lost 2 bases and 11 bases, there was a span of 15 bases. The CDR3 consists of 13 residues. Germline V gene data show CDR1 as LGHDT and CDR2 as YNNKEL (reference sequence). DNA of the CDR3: TGTGCCAGCAGCCAAAAACCGGACGCTGGGGCTTTCTTT. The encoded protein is CASSQKPDAGAFF.

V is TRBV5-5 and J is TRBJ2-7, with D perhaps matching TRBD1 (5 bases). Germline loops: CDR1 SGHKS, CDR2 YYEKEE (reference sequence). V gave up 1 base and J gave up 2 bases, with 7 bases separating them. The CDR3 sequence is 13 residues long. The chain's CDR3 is CASSLMGPYEQYF. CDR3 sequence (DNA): TGTGCCAGCAGCTTGATGGGGCCCTACGAGCAGTACTTC.